A selection of T cell receptor beta chains follows, all from one sample in a study of shared clonotypes between healthy human individuals. TCRdb's table, derived via immunoSEQ multiplex PCR, lists solely in-frame clones and lacks some. The sample has around 700,000 clones; about three quarters are singletons. The sample taken for sequencing was memory CD4+ T cells sorted from blood. Every receptor here comes from a woman between 25 and 40 years old in good health. Each CDR3 is given with its conserved first and last residue. Clone size appears in some rows only: once, few, many, or a class for an expanded clone.

length | size | J | V | CDR3
13 | . | TRBJ1-2 | TRBV7-3 | CASSSRGESGYTF
14 | . | TRBJ2-7 | TRBV11-2 | CASSPLPTGYEQYF
14 | few | TRBJ1-5 | TRBV2 | CASSEATDNQPQHF
13 | . | TRBJ2-7 | TRBV7-9 | CASSTSDRDEQYF
13 | many | TRBJ2-5 | TRBV5-6 | CASSPQGGETQYF
20 | . | TRBJ2-7 | TRBV5-1 | CASSLGNLAPLGAGPGEQYF
14 | many | TRBJ2-7 | TRBV6-5 | CASSSRGTAYEQYF
17 | . | TRBJ2-1 | TRBV19 | CASSIDTGAGGYNEQFF
14 | . | TRBJ1-5 | TRBV18 | CASSPGQGAQPQHF
15 | . | TRBJ2-5 | TRBV5-1 | CASSLSSRPGETQYF
14 | once | TRBJ1-5 | TRBV5-1 | CASSALEGDQPQHF
14 | . | TRBJ2-3 | TRBV5-1 | CASSLTSGTDTQYF
14 | . | TRBJ2-5 | TRBV5-1 | CASSWQGLEETQYF
14 | . | TRBJ1-2 | TRBV18 | CASFPTGTLYGYTF
15 | . | TRBJ1-2 | TRBV4-1 | CASSNRDSANYGYTF
16 | . | TRBJ1-2 | TRBV28 | CASSSGSGARNYGYTF
15 | few | TRBJ2-2 | TRBV5-6 | CASSLLLDNTGELFF
13 | . | TRBJ1-1 | TRBV10-1 | CASQGAWNTEAFF
15 | . | TRBJ2-7 | TRBV5-5 | CASSLGTGGSYEQYF
14 | . | TRBJ1-2 | TRBV11-1 | CASSFPQGQDGYTF
12 | many | TRBJ2-1 | TRBV5-6 | CASSLVANEQFF
14 | . | TRBJ2-1 | TRBV29-1 | CSVERTGAYNEQFF